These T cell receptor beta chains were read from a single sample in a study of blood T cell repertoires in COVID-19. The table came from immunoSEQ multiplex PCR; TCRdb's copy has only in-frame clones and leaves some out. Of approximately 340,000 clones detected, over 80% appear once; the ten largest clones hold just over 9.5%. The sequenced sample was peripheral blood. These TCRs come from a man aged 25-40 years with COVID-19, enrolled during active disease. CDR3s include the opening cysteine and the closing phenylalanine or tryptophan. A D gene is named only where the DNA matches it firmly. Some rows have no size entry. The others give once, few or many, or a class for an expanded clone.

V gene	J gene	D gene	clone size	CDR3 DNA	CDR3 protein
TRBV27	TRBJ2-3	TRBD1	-	TGTGCCAGCAGCGACAGGGGGCAAACAGATACGCAGTATTTT	CASSDRGQTDTQYF
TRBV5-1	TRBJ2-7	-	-	TGCGCCAGCAGCTCTACTACACAGGGATCCGAGCAGTACTTC	CASSSTTQGSEQYF
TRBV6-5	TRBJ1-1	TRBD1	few	TGTGCCAGCAGCAACTCCGGGACAGGGGACACTGAAGCTTTCTTT	CASSNSGTGDTEAFF
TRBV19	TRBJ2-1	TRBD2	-	TGTGCCAGTAGTGGGGGGGGAACCTACAATGAGCAGTTCTTC	CASSGGGTYNEQFF
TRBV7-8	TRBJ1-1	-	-	TGTGCCAGCAGCTCCCGCAGAGGGATGAACACTGAAGCTTTCTTT	CASSSRRGMNTEAFF
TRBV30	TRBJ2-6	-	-	TGTGCCTGGAGTACGGACAGCTCTGGGGCCAACGTCCTGACTTTC	CAWSTDSSGANVLTF
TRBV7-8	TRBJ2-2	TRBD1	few	TGTGCCAGCAGTCCCGGGACAGGAAGAACCGGGGAGCTGTTTTTT	CASSPGTGRTGELFF
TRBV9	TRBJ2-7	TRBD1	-	TGTGCCAGCAGCGTAGGACAGGGGAACGAGCAGTACTTC	CASSVGQGNEQYF
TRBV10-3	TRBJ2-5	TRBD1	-	TGTGCCATCAGCGGACAGGGAGAAGAGACCCAGTACTTC	CAISGQGEETQYF
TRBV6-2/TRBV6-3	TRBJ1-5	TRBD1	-	TGTGCCAGCAGTTATTTTGGGACAGGGACTCAGCCCCAGCATTTT	CASSYFGTGTQPQHF
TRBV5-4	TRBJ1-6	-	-	TGTGCCAGCAGCTTGGGGGCAGCGGGCAATTCACCCCTCCACTTT	CASSLGAAGNSPLHF
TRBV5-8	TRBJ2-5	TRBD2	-	TGTGCCAGCAGCTTGGGAGCTAGCGGGACGGGAGAGACCCAGTACTTC	CASSLGASGTGETQYF
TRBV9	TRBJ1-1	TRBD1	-	TGTGCCAGCAGCCGGGACAGGGGGACTGAAGCTTTCTTT	CASSRDRGTEAFF
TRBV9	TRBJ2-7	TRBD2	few	TGTGCCAGCAGCGTGGGGACTAGCGTTTCCTACGAGCAGTACTTC	CASSVGTSVSYEQYF
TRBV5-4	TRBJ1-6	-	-	TGTGCCAGCAGCGGGGACTATTCACCCCTCCACTTT	CASSGDYSPLHF
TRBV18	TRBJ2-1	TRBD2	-	TGTGCCAGCTCACGGGACTACTTGGTACTCAATGAGCAGTTCTTC	CASSRDYLVLNEQFF
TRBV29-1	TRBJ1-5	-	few	TGCAGCGTTGCCGGTTATAGCAATCAGCCCCAGCATTTT	CSVAGYSNQPQHF
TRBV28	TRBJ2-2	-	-	TGTGCCAGCAGTTTATACCAGGGGTTTATGGATCGCACCGGGGAGCTGTTTTTT	CASSLYQGFMDRTGELFF
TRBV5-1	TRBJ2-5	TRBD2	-	TGCGCCAGCAGCTTTGGAGCGGGAGCCCCCGAGACCCAGTACTTC	CASSFGAGAPETQYF
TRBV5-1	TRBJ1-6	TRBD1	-	TGCGCCAGCAGCACGGGACAGGGCCGTAATAATTCACCCCTCCACTTT	CASSTGQGRNNSPLHF
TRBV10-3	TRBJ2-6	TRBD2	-	TGTGCCACTACTAGGGAGGGGAGCTCTGGGGCCAACGTCCTGACTTTC	CATTREGSSGANVLTF
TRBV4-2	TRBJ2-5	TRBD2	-	TGTGCCAGCAGCCAAGATCTGACTAGCGGGAGCCCATACCAAGAGACCCAGTACTTC	CASSQDLTSGSPYQETQYF
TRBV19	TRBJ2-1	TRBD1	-	TGTGCCAGTATCGGAAGGGACAGGGGGCGCTCCTACAATGAGCAGTTCTTC	CASIGRDRGRSYNEQFF
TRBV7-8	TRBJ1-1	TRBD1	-	TGTGCCAGCAGCTTAGGACAGGGCGGGAACACTGAAGCTTTCTTT	CASSLGQGGNTEAFF
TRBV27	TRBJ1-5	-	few	TGTGCCAGCAGTAATTGGGGCCAGAGTAGCAATCAGCCCCAGCATTTT	CASSNWGQSSNQPQHF
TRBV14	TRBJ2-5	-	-	TGTGCCAGCAGCCAGTACAGGGACCAAGAGACCCAGTACTTC	CASSQYRDQETQYF
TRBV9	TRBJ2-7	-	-	TGTGCCAGCAGTCGGGAGTCCCTCCACTACGAGCAGTACTTC	CASSRESLHYEQYF
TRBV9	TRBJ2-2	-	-	TGTGCCAGCAGCGTACAGGGGGGCAACACCGGGGAGCTGTTTTTT	CASSVQGGNTGELFF
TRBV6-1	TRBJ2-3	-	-	TGTGCCAGCAGTGATCACGGGGGTATCACAGATACGCAGTATTTT	CASSDHGGITDTQYF
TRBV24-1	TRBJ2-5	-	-	TGTGCCACCAGTGATCTGGGGGCGACCCAGTACTTC	CATSDLGATQYF
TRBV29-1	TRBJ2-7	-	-	TGCAGCGTTGAATCCGGGGGTTTATGGTACTTC	CSVESGGLWYF
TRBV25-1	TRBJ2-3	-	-	TGTGCCAGCAGTCCCGGACAGTCTAGCACAGATACGCAGTATTTT	CASSPGQSSTDTQYF
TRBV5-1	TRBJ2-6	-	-	TGCGCCAGCACCGCCCGGGGGACGGACCGCTCTGGGGCCAACGTCCTGACTTTC	CASTARGTDRSGANVLTF
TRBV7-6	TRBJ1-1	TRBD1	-	TGTGCCAGCAGCTTAGCGGGGACAGGGTTTGCTGAAGCTTTCTTT	CASSLAGTGFAEAFF
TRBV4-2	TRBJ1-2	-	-	TGTGCCAGCAGCCAAGTAGGGACACCCTATGGCTACACCTTC	CASSQVGTPYGYTF
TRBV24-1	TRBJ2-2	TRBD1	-	TGTGCCACCAGTGATCCGGGACAGACGAACACCGGGGAGCTGTTTTTT	CATSDPGQTNTGELFF
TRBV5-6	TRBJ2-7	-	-	TGTGCCAGCAGCTTGACCCCGGGTCCCACCTACGAGCAGTACTTC	CASSLTPGPTYEQYF
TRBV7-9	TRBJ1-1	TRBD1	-	TGTGCCAGCAGCTTAGCCCAGGGGGAGAACACTGAAGCTTTCTTT	CASSLAQGENTEAFF
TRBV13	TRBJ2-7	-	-	TGTGCCAGCAGCTTCGGGTCGAACTACGAGCAGTACTTC	CASSFGSNYEQYF
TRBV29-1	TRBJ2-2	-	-	TGCAGCGTTTGGTCGGGGATGAACACCGGGGAGCTGTTTTTT	CSVWSGMNTGELFF
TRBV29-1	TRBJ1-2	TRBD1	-	TGCAGTATAACAGGGGCTCCCCCAGCTAACTATGGCTACACCTTC	CSITGAPPANYGYTF
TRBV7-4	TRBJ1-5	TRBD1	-	TGTGCCAGCAGCTTAACTGATACAGGGGTATATCAGCCCCAGCATTTT	CASSLTDTGVYQPQHF